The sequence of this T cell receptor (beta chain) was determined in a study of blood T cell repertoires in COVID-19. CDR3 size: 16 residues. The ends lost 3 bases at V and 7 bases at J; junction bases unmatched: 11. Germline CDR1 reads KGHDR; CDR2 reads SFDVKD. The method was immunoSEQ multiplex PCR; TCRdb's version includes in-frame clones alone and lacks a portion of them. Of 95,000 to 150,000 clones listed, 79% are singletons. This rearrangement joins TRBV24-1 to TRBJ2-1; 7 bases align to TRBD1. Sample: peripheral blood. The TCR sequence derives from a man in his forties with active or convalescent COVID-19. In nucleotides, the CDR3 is TGTGCCACCAGTGATGACAGGGCAACCTCGGGGAATGAGCAGTTCTTC. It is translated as CATSDDRATSGNEQFF.